Listed below are T cell receptor beta chains from one sample, sequenced in a study of blood T cells in healthy people across ages. TCRdb reanalysed the 5' RACE reads using MiXCR and keeps one entry per CDR3 protein. Of 600,000 to 1,000,000 distinct CDR3 sequences listed, 55% to 75% are singletons. The specimen was blood. The receptors were sampled from a man under 40 in good health. The CDR3 runs from the conserved cysteine through the conserved F or W. Each record gives: clone size, V gene, D gene, J gene, CDR3 length, CDR3 protein, CDR3 DNA. D genes are given only for firm matches. Clone size is shown for a subset of rows, as once, few, many or a class of expanded clone.

>NA|TRBV10-3|NA|TRBJ2-1|14
CAISEAGWDNEQFF
TGTGCCATCAGTGAAGCTGGCTGGGACAATGAGCAGTTCTTC
>few|TRBV5-1|NA|TRBJ2-7|14
CASSLGQGFGEQYF
TGCGCCAGCAGCTTGGGGCAGGGGTTCGGCGAGCAGTACTTC
>NA|TRBV6-4|TRBD2|TRBJ2-1|14
CASSRGGDYHEQFF
TGTGCCAGCTCTCGCGGGGGGGACTACCATGAGCAGTTCTTC
>NA|TRBV10-3|TRBD1|TRBJ2-7|15
CAISPGTGVGDEQYF
TGTGCCATCAGTCCCGGGACAGGGGTCGGGGACGAGCAGTACTTC
>NA|TRBV20-1|NA|TRBJ2-3|12
CSGGTGIPTQYF
TGCAGTGGGGGTACAGGAATACCTACGCAGTATTTT
>few|TRBV20-1|NA|TRBJ1-1|12
CSALSRDKKAFF
TGCAGTGCTCTTTCCCGGGACAAAAAGGCTTTCTTT
>NA|TRBV2|TRBD1|TRBJ2-2|15
CASTGQGAHSGELFF
TGTGCCAGCACCGGGCAGGGGGCGCATAGCGGGGAGCTGTTTTTT
>NA|TRBV30|NA|TRBJ1-3|13
CAWSGHGVNTIYF
TGTGCCTGGAGTGGACACGGCGTGAACACCATATATTTT
>few|TRBV9|TRBD1|TRBJ2-7|13
CASSGTGASEQYF
TGTGCCAGCAGCGGTACAGGGGCTAGTGAGCAGTACTTC
>NA|TRBV5-1|NA|TRBJ2-1|15
CASSFTGGAYNEQFF
TGCGCCAGCAGCTTCACAGGTGGGGCCTACAATGAGCAGTTCTTC
>NA|TRBV20-1|TRBD1|TRBJ1-2|13
CSAIQTGGYGYTF
TGCAGTGCGATACAGACAGGGGGCTATGGCTACACCTTC
>NA|TRBV7-9|TRBD2|TRBJ2-7|18
CASSTPGKGLAGTYEQYF
TGTGCCAGCAGCACCCCCGGGAAGGGACTAGCGGGGACCTACGAGCAGTACTTC
>NA|TRBV12-3/TRBV12-4|NA|TRBJ1-1|14
CASSPLGVDTEAFF
TGTGCCAGCAGTCCCCTCGGGGTGGACACTGAAGCTTTCTTT
>NA|TRBV2|NA|TRBJ2-7|13
CASIRGSPHEQYF
TGTGCCAGCATACGAGGGAGTCCCCACGAGCAGTACTTC
>NA|TRBV6-6|NA|TRBJ1-2|13
CASSTPRGYGYTF
TGTGCCAGCAGTACCCCACGGGGGTATGGCTACACCTTC
>NA|TRBV3-1|NA|TRBJ2-5|14
CASSQAYRFHEQYF
TGTGCCAGCAGCCAAGCTTACAGGTTCCATGAGCAGTACTTC
>NA|TRBV20-1|NA|TRBJ1-1|15
CSATDLRASNTEAFF
TGCAGTGCTACCGACCTCCGGGCCTCGAACACTGAAGCTTTCTTT
>NA|TRBV5-1|NA|TRBJ2-1|14
CASSPYPGRGEQFF
TGCGCCAGCAGCCCCTATCCCGGGCGCGGTGAGCAGTTCTTC
>few|TRBV7-9|TRBD1|TRBJ1-4|12
CASSLTGEKLFF
TGTGCCAGCAGCTTGACAGGGGAAAAACTGTTTTTT
>NA|TRBV28|NA|TRBJ2-1|17
CASSLGRLELSYNEQFF
TGTGCCAGCAGCCTAGGGAGACTAGAGCTCTCTTACAATGAGCAGTTCTTC
>NA|TRBV12-3/TRBV12-4|TRBD2|TRBJ2-5|14
CASSVSGEGETQYF
TGTGCCAGCAGTGTATCCGGGGAGGGGGAGACCCAGTACTTC
>few|TRBV10-2|NA|TRBJ2-7|14
CASSEYGVGYEQYF
TGCGCCAGCAGTGAATATGGGGTGGGCTACGAGCAGTACTTC
>NA|TRBV7-8|TRBD1|TRBJ2-1|17
CASSLGFGDRVVNEQFF
TGTGCCAGCAGCTTAGGGTTCGGGGACAGAGTAGTCAATGAGCAGTTCTTC
>NA|TRBV20-1|NA|TRBJ1-2|15
CSASGVTQINYGYTF
TGCAGTGCTAGCGGTGTCACACAAATAAACTATGGCTACACCTTC
>NA|TRBV20-1|NA|TRBJ2-1|12
CSARDFGTSLSF
TGCAGTGCTAGAGATTTTGGTACTTCTCTATCCTTC
>NA|TRBV20-1|TRBD2|TRBJ2-7|15
CSAGMRLATTYEQYF
TGCAGTGCTGGAATGAGACTAGCGACGACCTACGAGCAGTACTTC
>few|TRBV10-3|TRBD1|TRBJ1-1|12
CAIDSGTGEAFF
TGTGCCATCGATTCCGGGACAGGGGAAGCTTTCTTT
>NA|TRBV12-3/TRBV12-4|NA|TRBJ2-7|14
CASSFGRIRGEQYF
TGTGCCAGCAGTTTCGGCCGGATTAGGGGAGAGCAGTACTTC
>NA|TRBV21-1|NA|TRBJ2-1|20
CASSKNLRGLAGNHKIGQFF
TGTGCCAGCAGCAAAAACCTGCGGGGACTAGCGGGGAATCATAAGATTGGGCAGTTCTTC
>NA|TRBV9|TRBD2|TRBJ2-1|16
CASTKSRGSGTNEQFF
TGTGCCAGCACCAAGAGTCGTGGTAGCGGGACCAATGAGCAGTTCTTC
>once|TRBV30|NA|TRBJ1-5|13
CALGQGMDQPQHF
TGTGCCTTAGGTCAGGGTATGGATCAGCCCCAGCATTTT
>NA|TRBV29-1|NA|TRBJ1-1|12
CSGCQGGSSAFF
TGCAGCGGATGTCAAGGGGGGTCGTCGGCTTTCTTT
>NA|TRBV7-9|NA|TRBJ2-3|17
CASSDPLPLKGTDTQYF
TGTGCCAGCAGCGATCCGCTCCCTCTGAAGGGCACAGATACGCAGTATTTT
>once|TRBV27|TRBD2|TRBJ2-3|18
CASSLLRLSGDGTDTQYF
TGTGCCAGCAGTCTCCTAAGACTTAGCGGGGATGGCACAGATACGCAGTATTTT
>NA|TRBV25-1|TRBD1|TRBJ2-7|16
CASSEEGAGSSYEQYF
TGTGCCAGCAGTGAAGAGGGGGCAGGTAGCTCCTACGAGCAGTACTTC